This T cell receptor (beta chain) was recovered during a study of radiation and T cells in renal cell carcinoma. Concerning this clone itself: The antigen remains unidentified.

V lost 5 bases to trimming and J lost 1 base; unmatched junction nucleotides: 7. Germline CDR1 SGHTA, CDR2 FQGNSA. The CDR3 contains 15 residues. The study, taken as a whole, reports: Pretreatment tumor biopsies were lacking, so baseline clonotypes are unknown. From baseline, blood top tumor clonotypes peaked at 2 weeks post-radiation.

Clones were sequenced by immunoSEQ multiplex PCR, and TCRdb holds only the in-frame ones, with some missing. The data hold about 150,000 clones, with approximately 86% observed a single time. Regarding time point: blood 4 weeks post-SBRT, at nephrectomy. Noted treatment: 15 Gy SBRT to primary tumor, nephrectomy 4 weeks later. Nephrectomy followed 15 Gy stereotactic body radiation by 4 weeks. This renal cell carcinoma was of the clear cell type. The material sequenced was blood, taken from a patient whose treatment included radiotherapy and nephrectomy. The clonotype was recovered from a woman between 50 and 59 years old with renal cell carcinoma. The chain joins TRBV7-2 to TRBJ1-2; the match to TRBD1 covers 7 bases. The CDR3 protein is CASSKQGYINYGYTF. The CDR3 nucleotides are TGTGCCAGCAGCAAACAGGGGTATATTAACTATGGCTACACCTTC.